This T cell receptor beta chain was retrieved from a study of cytomegalovirus exposure and HLA in healthy donors. The PCR ran on 60 Vbeta and 13 Jbeta primers. Only in-frame clones appear in the TCRdb table, and some are missing; sequencing was by immunoSEQ multiplex PCR. Among about 180,000 clones listed, 80% were seen once. This receptor was taken from a girl aged 10-17 years in good health and CMV-seropositive. Sequencing input: PBMCs.

Written as DNA, the CDR3 is TGTGCCAGCAGTGAGGGACAGGGTGAAGATACGCAGTATTTT. Residues: CASSEGQGEDTQYF. The chain recombines TRBV2 with TRBJ2-3; TRBD1 agrees at 9 bases. V lost 3 bases, J lost 5 bases, and 3 bases stayed unmatched. Germline CDR1 SNHLY, CDR2 FYNNEI. CDR3 length: 14 residues.